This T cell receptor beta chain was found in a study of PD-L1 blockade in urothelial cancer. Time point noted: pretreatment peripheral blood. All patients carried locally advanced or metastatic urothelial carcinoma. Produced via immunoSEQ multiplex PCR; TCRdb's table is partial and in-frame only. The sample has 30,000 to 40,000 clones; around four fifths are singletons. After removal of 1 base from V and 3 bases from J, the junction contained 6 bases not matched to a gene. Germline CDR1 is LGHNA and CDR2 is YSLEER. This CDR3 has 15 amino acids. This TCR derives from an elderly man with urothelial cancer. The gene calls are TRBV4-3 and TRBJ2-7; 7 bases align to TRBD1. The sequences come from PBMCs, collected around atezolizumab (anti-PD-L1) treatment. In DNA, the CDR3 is TGCGCCAGCAGCCAAGCCGGGACAGCCGACTACGAGCAGTACTTC. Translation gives CASSQAGTADYEQYF.